This T cell receptor beta chain was recorded in a study of cytomegalovirus exposure and HLA in healthy donors. Study-wide points: In the 130 or so validation repertoires, a later analysis found that first-cohort TCR clusters tended to co-occur. Listed as cytomegalovirus-associated were 170 or so TCR beta chains.

With respect to this clone: The antigen remains undetermined.

The data were produced by immunoSEQ multiplex PCR, yet TCRdb's version contains in-frame clones alone and is incomplete. Among about 360,000 clones, 86% were seen once, and the ten largest hold roughly 0.75%. Trimming cost V 1 base and J 2 bases, with 18 bases left between them. The CDR3 length is 18 residues. Germline V lookup: CDR1 SGHVS, CDR2 FNYEAQ. V gene TRBV7-6 combines with J gene TRBJ2-1, with D tentatively TRBD2 (6 bases). Sequences were obtained from PBMCs. This clonotype originated in a young woman in good health and CMV-seronegative. The CDR3 reads CASSLDSGGNFPYNEQFF. CDR3 bases: TGTGCCAGCAGCTTAGACTCTGGAGGGAACTTTCCCTACAATGAGCAGTTCTTC. The whole variable domain, remainder taken from reference TRBV7-6 and TRBJ2-1, is GAGVSQSPRYKVTKRGQDVALRCDPISGHVSLYWYRQALGQGPEFLTYFNYEAQQDKSGLPNDRFSAERPEGSISTLTIQRTEQRDSAMYRCASSLDSGGNFPYNEQFFGPGTRLTVL.